Below, one TCR beta chain is given with its context. Its antigen is not known. The data originate from a study of shared clonotypes between healthy human individuals. Overall study results and limits: Sampling included only blood; tissue repertoires likely differ. Generation probability values for non-shared clonotypes were lower than those for clonotypes shared by all four donors. Large sequencing depth failed to make sorted-subset sequencing complete, rarefaction showed. The sharing of approximately 4.6% of naive CD4 clonotypes was seen across a handful of donors.

Deletions cut 3 bases from V and 5 bases from J, with 8 bases between. From germline, CDR1 is LGHNT and CDR2 FRNRAP. The CDR3 sequence is 12 residues long. Libraries were prepared by immunoSEQ multiplex PCR; TCRdb keeps only in-frame clonotypes and omits some of them. The sample gives approximately 2.5 million clones, more than 90% of which show up once; around 0.15% is in the top ten. This chain uses TRBV12-5 with TRBJ2-7; no clear D. The sequenced material came from naive CD4+ T cells sorted from blood. Subset indicated: CD45RA+ positively selected. The TCR sequence derives from a man aged 18-30 years in good health. The CDR3 is CASGFGFDEQYF. CDR3 DNA sequence: TGTGCTAGTGGTTTTGGCTTCGACGAGCAGTACTTC. The variable domain in full, with the rest retrieved from reference TRBV12-5 and TRBJ2-7, is DARVTQTPRHKVTEMGQEVTMRCQPILGHNTVFWYRQTMMQGLELLAYFRNRAPLDDSGMPKDRFSAEMPDATLATLKIQPSEPRDSAVYFCASGFGFDEQYFGPGTRLTVT.